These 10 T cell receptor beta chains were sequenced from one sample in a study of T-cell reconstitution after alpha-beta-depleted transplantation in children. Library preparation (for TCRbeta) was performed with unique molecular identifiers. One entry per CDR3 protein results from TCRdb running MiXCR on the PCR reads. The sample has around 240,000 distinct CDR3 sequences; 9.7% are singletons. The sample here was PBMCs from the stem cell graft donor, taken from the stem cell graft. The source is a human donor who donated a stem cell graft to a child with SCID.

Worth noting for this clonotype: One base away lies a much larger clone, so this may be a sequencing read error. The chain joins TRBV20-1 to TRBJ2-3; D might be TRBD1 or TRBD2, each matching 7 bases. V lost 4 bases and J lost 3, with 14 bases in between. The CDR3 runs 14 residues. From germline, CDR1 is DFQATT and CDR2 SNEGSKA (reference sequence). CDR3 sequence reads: CSAIQGGRTDTQYF. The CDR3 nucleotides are TGCAGTGCTATTCAGGGGGGGCGAACAGATACGCAGTATTTT.

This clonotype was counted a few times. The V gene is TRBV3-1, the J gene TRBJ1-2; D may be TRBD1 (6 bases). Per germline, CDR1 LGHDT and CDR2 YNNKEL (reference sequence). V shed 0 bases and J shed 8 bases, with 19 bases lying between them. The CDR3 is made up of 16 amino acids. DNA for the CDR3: TGTGCCAGCAGCCAAGAACGGCCCCAGGGGTCGCCGGGCTACACCTTC. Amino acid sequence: CASSQERPQGSPGYTF.

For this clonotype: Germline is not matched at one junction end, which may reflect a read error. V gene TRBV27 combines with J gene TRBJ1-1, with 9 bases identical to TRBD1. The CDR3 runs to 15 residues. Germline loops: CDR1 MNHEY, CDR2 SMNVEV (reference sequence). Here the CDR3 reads CASSRGTGLNTEAFF. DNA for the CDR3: TGTGCCAGCAGCAGAGGGACAGGGTTGAATACTGAAGCTTTCTTT.

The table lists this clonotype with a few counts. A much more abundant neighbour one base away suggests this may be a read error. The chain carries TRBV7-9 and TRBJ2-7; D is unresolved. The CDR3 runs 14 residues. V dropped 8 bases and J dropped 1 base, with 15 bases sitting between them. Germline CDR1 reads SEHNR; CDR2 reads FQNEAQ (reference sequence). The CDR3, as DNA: TGTGCCAGCCGCCCCCCGGCCAAATCCTACGAGCAGTACTTC. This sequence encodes CASRPPAKSYEQYF.

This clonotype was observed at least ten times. The CDR3 loop reads CASSRDRAKGYTF. Written as DNA, the CDR3 is TGTGCCAGCAGCCGGGACAGGGCGAAGGGCTACACCTTC. V and J are TRBV7-8 and TRBJ1-2; 9 bases align to TRBD1. This CDR3 contains 13 residues. After removal of 5 bases from V and 8 bases from J, the junction contained 6 bases not matched to a gene. CDR1 and CDR2 (germline): SGHVS, FQNEAQ.

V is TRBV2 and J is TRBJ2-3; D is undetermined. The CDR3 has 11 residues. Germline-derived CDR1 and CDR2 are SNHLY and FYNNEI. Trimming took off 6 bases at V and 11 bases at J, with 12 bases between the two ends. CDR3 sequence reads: CASSVLPQQYF. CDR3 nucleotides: TGTGCCAGCAGCGTCCTACCCCAGCAGTATTTT.

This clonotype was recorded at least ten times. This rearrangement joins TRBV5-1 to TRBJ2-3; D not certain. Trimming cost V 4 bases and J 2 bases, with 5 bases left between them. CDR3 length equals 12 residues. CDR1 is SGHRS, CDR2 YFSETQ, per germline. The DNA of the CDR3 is TGCGCCAGCAGCCAAAACACAGATACGCAGTATTTT. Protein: CASSQNTDTQYF.

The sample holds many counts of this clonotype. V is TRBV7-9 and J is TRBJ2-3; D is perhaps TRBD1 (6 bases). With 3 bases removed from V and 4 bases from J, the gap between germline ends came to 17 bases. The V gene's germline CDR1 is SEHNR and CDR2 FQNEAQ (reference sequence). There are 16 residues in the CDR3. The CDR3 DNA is TGTGCCAGCAGCTTTCCTGGGGCAGGGGTTGCAGATACGCAGTATTTT. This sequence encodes CASSFPGAGVADTQYF.

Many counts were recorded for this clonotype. The chain's CDR3 is CASSRTGSPGYEQYF. In DNA form, the CDR3 reads TGCGCCAGCAGCAGAACCGGGTCCCCGGGGTACGAGCAGTACTTC. The chain recombines TRBV5-1 with TRBJ2-7, with a tentative D call TRBD2 (5 bases). The CDR3 spans 15 residues. Germline V gene lookup returns CDR1 SGHRS and CDR2 YFSETQ. The ends were cut back, 4 bases at V and 4 bases at J, with 18 bases in the middle.

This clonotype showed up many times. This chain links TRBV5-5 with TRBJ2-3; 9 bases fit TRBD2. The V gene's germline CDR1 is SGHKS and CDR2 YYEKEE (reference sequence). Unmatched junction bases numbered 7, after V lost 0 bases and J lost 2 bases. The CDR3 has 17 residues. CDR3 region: CASSLVLASGVTDTQYF. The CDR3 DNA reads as TGTGCCAGCAGCTTGGTTCTTGCTAGCGGGGTCACAGATACGCAGTATTTT.